This TCR beta chain appears in the sequencing data of a study of graft-versus-host responses after intestinal transplantation. As for this clone: The antigen is undetermined.

The protocol was immunoSEQ multiplex PCR, while the TCRdb copy is restricted to in-frame clones and leaves out a portion. The sample has roughly 70,000 clones, about 87% seen once. Unmatched junction bases numbered 6, after V lost 6 bases and J lost 5 bases. CDR3 size: 13 residues. Looked up from germline, CDR1 is LNHNV and CDR2 is YYDKDF (reference sequence). The TCR sequence derives from a human donor who was the organ donor for an intestinal transplant. The starting material was unstimulated CD4+ T cells sorted from spleen or lymph node cells, obtained before transplant. The chain couples TRBV15 to TRBJ2-5; 7 nucleotides match TRBD1. The CDR3: CATRKTGRETQYF. The CDR3 nucleotides are TGTGCCACCAGGAAGACAGGGCGCGAGACCCAGTACTTC.